This T cell receptor beta chain derives from a study of T cell responses to AZD1222 COVID-19 vaccine. In the case of this clone: The antigen remains undetermined.

Study results and limitations: White British ancestry dominated among donors, who included more females, and clonal diversity was possibly underestimated. Seropositive AZD1222 recipients at baseline numbered only six or seven. Distributed over spike, vaccine-associated CD4 TCRs predominated at 160-218 and 743-854.

Trimming took 4 bases from V and 6 from J; bases not matched to a gene: 2. The CDR3 length is 12 residues. TCRdb keeps only in-frame clones here, not all; method: immunoSEQ multiplex PCR. The table records tens of thousands of clones, about 88% of them present only once. The clonotype was recovered from an adult in good health. V gene TRBV12-3 or TRBV12-4 combines with J gene TRBJ1-2, with 7 bases aligning to TRBD1. This material consisted of peripheral blood, taken on day 0 of AZD1222 vaccination. The CDR3: CASSYRGDGYTF. Written as DNA, the CDR3 is TGTGCCAGCAGTTACAGGGGCGATGGCTACACCTTC.